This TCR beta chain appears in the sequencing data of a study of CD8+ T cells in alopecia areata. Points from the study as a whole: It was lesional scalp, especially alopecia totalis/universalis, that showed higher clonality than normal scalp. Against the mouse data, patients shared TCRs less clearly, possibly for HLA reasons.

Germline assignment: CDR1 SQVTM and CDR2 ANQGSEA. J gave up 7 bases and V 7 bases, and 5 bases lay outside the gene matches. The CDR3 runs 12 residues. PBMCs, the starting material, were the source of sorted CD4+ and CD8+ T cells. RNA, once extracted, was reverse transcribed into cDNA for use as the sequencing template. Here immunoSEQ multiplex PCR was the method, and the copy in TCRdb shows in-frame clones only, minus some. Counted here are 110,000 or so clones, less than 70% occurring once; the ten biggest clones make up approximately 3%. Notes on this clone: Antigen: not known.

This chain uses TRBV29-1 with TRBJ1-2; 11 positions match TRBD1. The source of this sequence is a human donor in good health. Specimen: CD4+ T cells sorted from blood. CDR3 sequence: CSAFGTGGGYTF. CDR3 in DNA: TGCAGCGCCTTCGGGACAGGGGGTGGCTACACCTTC.